Below, 30 T cell receptor beta chains from the same sample are listed, as sequenced in a study of Graves' ophthalmopathy and Graves' hyperthyroidism. Scientists amplified the TCR beta CDR3 regions from RNA transcripts. The library came from an HTBI-primed first-round RT-PCR and a second-round multiplex PCR. TCRdb recomputed calls from the multiplex PCR reads with MiXCR, one row per CDR3 protein. The table records 650,000 to 900,000 distinct CDR3 sequences, roughly 41% of them present only once. Sequencing used peripheral blood. These receptors were collected from an adult man with Graves' ophthalmopathy.

In this sample, this clonotype turned up many times. DNA of the CDR3: TGTGCCAGCAGCTTCAGGACAGGGGGCCTTACTGAAGCTTTCTTT. Protein: CASSFRTGGLTEAFF. The gene calls are TRBV7-9 and TRBJ1-1; TRBD1 matches at 11 bases. Germline CDR1 reads SEHNR; CDR2 reads FQNEAQ (reference sequence). The ends lost 3 bases at V and 5 bases at J; junction bases unmatched: 5. This CDR3 region has 15 residues. The variable domain in full, with the rest retrieved from reference TRBV7-9 and TRBJ1-1, is DTGVSQNPRHKITKRGQNVTFRCDPISEHNRLYWYRQTLGQGPEFLTYFQNEAQLEKSRLLSDRFSAERPKGSFSTLEIQRTEQGDSAMYLCASSFRTGGLTEAFFGQGTRLTVV.

The DNA for the CDR3 is TGTGCCAGCAGTTTTGTGGGGTATGAAAAACTGTTTTTT. As protein: CASSFVGYEKLFF. The V and J genes are TRBV28 and TRBJ1-4; D is uncertain. The V gene lost 3 bases and the J gene lost 6 bases, with 8 bases spanning the gap. CDR1 is MDHEN, CDR2 SYDVKM, per germline. The CDR3 runs 13 residues.

This clonotype came up a few times. The CDR3 sequence is CASSWDRVGEQYF. CDR3 sequence (DNA): TGTGCCAGCAGCTGGGACAGGGTGGGAGAGCAGTACTTC. This chain uses TRBV5-5 with TRBJ2-7; TRBD1 agrees at 9 bases. The germline V gene encodes CDR1 SGHKS and CDR2 YYEKEE (reference sequence). This CDR3 comprises 13 residues. J was trimmed by 7 bases and V by 3 bases; bases with no gene match: 5.

This chain links TRBV7-9 with TRBJ1-1; TRBD1 matches 10 bases. The germline CDR1 and CDR2 sequences are SEHNR and FQNEAQ (reference sequence). Unmatched junction bases numbered 15, after V lost 5 bases and J lost 6 bases. The CDR3 runs 17 residues. The CDR3 sequence is CASSLTGQGFLIAEAFF. CDR3 in DNA: TGTGCCAGCAGCCTTACGGGACAGGGGTTTTTGATTGCTGAAGCTTTCTTT.

This clonotype appeared many times. The rearrangement uses TRBV24-1 and TRBJ1-5; weak D call: TRBD1 (6 bases). Between the trimmed V and J ends, which lost 2 bases and 7 bases, there was a span of 20 bases. CDR1 is KGHDR, CDR2 SFDVKD, per germline. This CDR3 spans 17 amino acids. In nucleotides, the CDR3 is TGTGCCACCAGTGATTCCCGTGTCGGTACAGGGCAACAGCCCCAGCATTTT. It codes for CATSDSRVGTGQQPQHF.

The chain joins TRBV14 to TRBJ2-7; TRBD1 matches 7 bases. V was clipped by 7 bases and J by 5 bases; unmatched bases: 8. CDR3 length: 13 residues. The germline gives CDR1 SGHDN, CDR2 FVKESK. The CDR3 region has the DNA TGTGCCAGCACCACAGGGGTTGGCGACGAGCAGTACTTC. Encoded protein: CASTTGVGDEQYF.

This chain joins TRBV10-3 and TRBJ2-7; D might be TRBD2 (7 bases). The germline V and J ends were trimmed by 10 bases and 4 bases, with 26 bases remaining between them. This CDR3 is built from 16 residues. Germline CDR1 reads ENHRY; CDR2 reads SYGVKD. In DNA, the CDR3 is TGTGCCAGCTCTAGGGGGGGGGCCTCTGGACAATACGAGCAGTACTTC. It codes for CASSRGGASGQYEQYF.

Concerning this clonotype: This CDR3 is missing its conserved last phenylalanine or tryptophan, likely due to a read error. The gene calls are TRBV5-5 and TRBJ1-4; tentative D call: TRBD1 (6 bases). The CDR3 consists of 14 residues. Trimming stripped 5 bases from V and 5 bases from J, with 13 bases between. Germline V CDR1 and CDR2: SGHKS, YYEKEE (reference sequence). This CDR3 is CASSPGVANEKLFC. The CDR3 DNA follows: TGTGCCAGCAGTCCAGGGGTTGCCAATGAAAAACTGTTTTGT.

In regard to this clonotype: A much bigger clone sits one base away, suggesting this may be a read error. Likely a read error: the CDR3 ends without its conserved phenylalanine or tryptophan. The rearrangement joins TRBV11-1 to TRBJ2-7; unclear D gene. Looked up from germline, CDR1 is SGHAT and CDR2 is FQDESV (reference sequence). The CDR3 has 13 residues. Trimming took off 7 bases at V and 3 bases at J, with 13 bases between the two ends. The CDR3 loop is CASTPSADYEQYL. The CDR3, as DNA: TGTGCCAGCACCCCCTCTGCCGACTACGAGCAGTACCTC.

V and J are TRBV11-2 and TRBJ1-6, with a tentative D call TRBD1 (5 bases). CDR3 length equals 15 residues. V was cut by 5 bases and J by 9 bases, with 17 bases left in between. CDR1 and CDR2 from the germline V gene are SGHAT and FQNNGV. The CDR3: CASSEGLLVRSPLHF. Written as DNA, the CDR3 is TGTGCCAGCAGCGAGGGACTGCTGGTTCGTTCACCCCTCCACTTT.

The sample holds one count of this clonotype. V is TRBV2 and J is TRBJ1-2; possibly TRBD1 for D (5 bases). CDR3 size: 12 residues. Trimming stripped 2 bases from V and 12 bases from J, with 13 bases between. From germline, CDR1 is SNHLY and CDR2 FYNNEI. The CDR3 is CASSERSGADTF. The CDR3 nucleotides are TGTGCCAGCAGTGAACGGAGCGGGGCCGACACCTTC. The full variable domain, in which reference TRBV2 and TRBJ1-2 provide the parts outside the CDR3, is EPEVTQTPSHQVTQMGQEVILRCVPISNHLYFYWYRQILGQKVEFLVSFYNNEISEKSEIFDDQFSVERPDGSNFTLKIRSTKLEDSAMYFCASSERSGADTFGSGTRLTVV.

This clonotype was seen more than once but under ten times. The chain couples TRBV20-1 to TRBJ1-4; D is unclear. Germline V CDR1 and CDR2: DFQATT, SNEGSKA (reference sequence). The CDR3 totals 15 residues. With 2 bases removed from V and 0 bases from J, the gap between germline ends came to 10 bases. CDR3 protein: CSARSMAATNEKLFF. DNA of the CDR3: TGCAGTGCTAGATCAATGGCAGCAACTAATGAAAAACTGTTTTTT.

The genes are TRBV20-1 and TRBJ1-3, with a possible D match to TRBD1 (5 bases). The germline V and J ends were trimmed by 7 bases and 8 bases, with 12 bases remaining between them. Germline lookup yields CDR1 DFQATT and CDR2 SNEGSKA (reference sequence). The CDR3 is 11 residues long. DNA for the CDR3: TGCAGTGAGGGGCAGGGCTACACCATATATTTT. It yields the protein CSEGQGYTIYF.

A few counts support this clonotype. A junction boundary mismatches the germline segment, possibly from a read error. The rearrangement uses TRBV7-8 and TRBJ2-7; D may be TRBD1 (6 bases). The germline V gene encodes CDR1 SGHVS and CDR2 FQNEAQ. This CDR3 is 13 amino acids long. The CDR3 DNA follows: TGCGCCAGCAGCCAAGCTCAGGGGAAGGAGCAGTACTTC. It specifies CASSQAQGKEQYF.

This clonotype has ten or more counts. The chain has TRBV25-1 and TRBJ1-1; perhaps TRBD1 as D (5 bases). The V gene's germline CDR1 is MGHDK and CDR2 SYGVNS. Trimming stripped 1 base from V and 4 bases from J, with 10 bases between. The CDR3 extends over 14 amino acids. CDR3 in DNA: TGTGCCAGCAGTGAATCTATAAGGGGCACTGAAGCTTTCTTT. As protein: CASSESIRGTEAFF.

The rearrangement joins TRBV5-1 to TRBJ1-2; 12 nucleotides agree with TRBD1. Unmatched junction bases numbered 7, after V lost 4 bases and J lost 6 bases. CDR1 SGHRS and CDR2 YFSETQ come from the germline V gene. This CDR3 comprises 15 residues. The chain's CDR3 is CASSGPGTGGDGYTF. In nucleotides, the CDR3 is TGCGCCAGCAGCGGTCCCGGGACAGGGGGCGATGGCTACACCTTC.

The chain combines TRBV5-1 with TRBJ1-6; 10 bases agree with TRBD1. With V trimmed by 4 bases and J by 5 bases, 3 bases remained unmatched. The CDR3 runs to 15 residues. The V gene's germline CDR1 is SGHRS and CDR2 YFSETQ. CDR3 sequence reads: CASSTDRGHNSPLHF. The CDR3 DNA is TGCGCCAGCAGCACCGACAGGGGGCATAATTCACCCCTCCACTTT.

Ten or more counts support this clonotype. The chain carries TRBV11-2 and TRBJ2-5; TRBD2 matches 8 bases. The length of the CDR3 is 15 residues. J was trimmed by 2 bases and V by 0 bases; bases with no gene match: 2. CDR1 and CDR2 from the germline V gene are SGHAT and FQNNGV. The CDR3 bases are TGTGCCAGCAGCTTAGAAGCTAGCGGGCAAGAGACCCAGTACTTC. Its protein product is CASSLEASGQETQYF. Complete variable domain (other parts from reference TRBV11-2 and TRBJ2-5): EAGVAQSPRYKIIEKRQSVAFWCNPISGHATLYWYQQILGQGPKLLIQFQNNGVVDDSQLPKDRFSAERLKGVDSTLKIQPAKLEDSAVYLCASSLEASGQETQYFGPGTRLLVL.

This clonotype was recorded only once. This chain links TRBV20-1 with TRBJ1-4, with a weak D call TRBD1 (5 bases). The J call may be faulty, since TRBJ2-2 better matches the DNA end. CDR1 DFQATT and CDR2 SNEGSKA come from the germline V gene (reference sequence). The CDR3 has 13 amino acids. DNA for the CDR3: TGCAGTGCTAGACAGGGGAACACCGGGGAGCTGTTTTTT. Translation gives CSARQGNTGELFF.

The chain uses TRBV2 and TRBJ2-2; TRBD1 matches 7 bases. With 5 bases clipped from V and 5 bases from J, the junction kept 8 bases outside the gene matches. CDR3 length: 15 residues. Germline V CDR1 and CDR2: SNHLY, FYNNEI. DNA of the CDR3: TGTGCCAGCAGTTCCCGACAGGGCCTGACCGGGGAGCTGTTTTTT. It specifies CASSSRQGLTGELFF.

The chain is built from TRBV20-1 and TRBJ2-7; D is unclear. V was pared by 3 bases and J by 1 base, with 13 bases between. CDR1 DFQATT and CDR2 SNEGSKA come from the germline V gene (reference sequence). This CDR3 has 14 residues. The DNA of the CDR3 is TGCAGTGCTAGTGGTGGGGTTACGTCCTACGAGCAGTACTTC. Its translation: CSASGGVTSYEQYF.

V usage is TRBV5-1 and J usage is TRBJ1-5, with 7 bases fitting TRBD1. The CDR3 extends over 14 amino acids. Germline CDR1 and CDR2: SGHRS and YFSETQ. V lost 0 bases to trimming and J lost 7 bases; unmatched junction nucleotides: 4. The CDR3: CASSLEGASQPQHF. CDR3 in DNA: TGCGCCAGCAGCTTGGAGGGGGCGAGCCAGCCCCAGCATTTT.

The J gene is TRBJ1-2, the V gene TRBV11-3, with 7 bases lining up with TRBD1. The V and J ends lost 2 bases and 1 base, in that order; junction bases with no gene match: 13. The CDR3 runs to 18 residues. Per the germline V gene, CDR1 is SGHNT and CDR2 is YENEEA. CDR3 amino acids: CASSLSRTGKAFNYGYTF. CDR3 sequence (DNA): TGTGCCAGCAGCTTAAGTCGGACAGGCAAAGCATTTAACTATGGCTACACCTTC.

V is TRBV6-6 and J is TRBJ1-5; D call uncertain. Germline CDR1 is MNHNY and CDR2 is SVGAGI (reference sequence). V gave up 1 base and J gave up 4 bases, with 8 bases separating them. The length of the CDR3 is 14 residues. The CDR3 bases are TGTGCCAGCAGTTACTGTCCCCGAAATCAGCCCCAGCATTTT. Protein: CASSYCPRNQPQHF.

There are a few counts of this clonotype. This rearrangement joins TRBV20-1 to TRBJ1-6; the match to TRBD1 covers 10 bases. Germline assignment: CDR1 DFQATT and CDR2 SNEGSKA (reference sequence). J was trimmed by 6 bases and V by 6 bases; bases with no gene match: 5. The CDR3 length is 14 residues. This chain's CDR3 is CSARTGGFNSPLHF. The CDR3 DNA reads as TGCAGTGCCAGGACAGGGGGTTTTAATTCACCCCTCCACTTT.

Regarding this clonotype: A much larger clone sits a single nucleotide away, making a read error possible. The rearrangement links TRBV7-9 to TRBJ1-4; TRBD1 might be the D (5 bases). This CDR3 spans 14 amino acids. Germline CDR1 reads SEHNR; CDR2 reads FQNEAQ (reference sequence). The CDR3 region is CAGSLSREWEKLFF. Written as DNA, the CDR3 is TGTGCCGGCAGCTTAAGCAGGGAGTGGGAAAAACTGTTTTTT.

V usage is TRBV6-6 and J usage is TRBJ1-2, with TRBD1 matching 7 bases. Looked up from germline, CDR1 is MNHNY and CDR2 is SVGAGI (reference sequence). This CDR3 has 14 amino acids. After removal of 0 bases from V and 6 bases from J, the junction contained 4 bases not matched to a gene. The DNA for the CDR3 is TGTGCCAGCAGTTACTCGACAGGGTGGGATGGCTACACCTTC. This encodes CASSYSTGWDGYTF.

Comments on this clonotype: A single base separates this from a much larger clone, so it may be a read error. In nucleotides, the CDR3 is TGTGCCAGCAGCTTAGCTACAGGGATCTCACCCCTCCACTTT. It specifies CASSLATGISPLHF. The rearrangement uses TRBV7-9 and TRBJ1-6, with D possibly TRBD1 on 6 matching bases. Germline CDR1 SEHNR, CDR2 FQNEAQ (reference sequence). The CDR3 is made up of 14 amino acids. With 0 bases removed from V and 10 bases from J, the gap between germline ends came to 10 bases.

About this clonotype itself: This clone may be a read error of a much larger clone one base away. The V call is TRBV29-1, the J call TRBJ2-5; D is ambiguous. Germline CDR1 SQVTM, CDR2 ANQGSEA. The CDR3 runs 15 residues. The DNA of the CDR3 is TGCAGCGTCGCCTCGCGAGGATCCCTCCAAGAGACCCAGTGCTTC. Translated: CSVASRGSLQETQCF.

This clonotype was observed at least ten times. The chain employs TRBV12-3 or TRBV12-4 and TRBJ1-5; D is unclear. The CDR3 has 13 amino acids. Trimming shortened V by 3 bases and J by 7 bases, and 10 bases separated the two germline ends. The CDR3 DNA is TGTGCCAGCAGTTTTATGGGAGCACAGCCCCAGCATTTT. Protein: CASSFMGAQPQHF.